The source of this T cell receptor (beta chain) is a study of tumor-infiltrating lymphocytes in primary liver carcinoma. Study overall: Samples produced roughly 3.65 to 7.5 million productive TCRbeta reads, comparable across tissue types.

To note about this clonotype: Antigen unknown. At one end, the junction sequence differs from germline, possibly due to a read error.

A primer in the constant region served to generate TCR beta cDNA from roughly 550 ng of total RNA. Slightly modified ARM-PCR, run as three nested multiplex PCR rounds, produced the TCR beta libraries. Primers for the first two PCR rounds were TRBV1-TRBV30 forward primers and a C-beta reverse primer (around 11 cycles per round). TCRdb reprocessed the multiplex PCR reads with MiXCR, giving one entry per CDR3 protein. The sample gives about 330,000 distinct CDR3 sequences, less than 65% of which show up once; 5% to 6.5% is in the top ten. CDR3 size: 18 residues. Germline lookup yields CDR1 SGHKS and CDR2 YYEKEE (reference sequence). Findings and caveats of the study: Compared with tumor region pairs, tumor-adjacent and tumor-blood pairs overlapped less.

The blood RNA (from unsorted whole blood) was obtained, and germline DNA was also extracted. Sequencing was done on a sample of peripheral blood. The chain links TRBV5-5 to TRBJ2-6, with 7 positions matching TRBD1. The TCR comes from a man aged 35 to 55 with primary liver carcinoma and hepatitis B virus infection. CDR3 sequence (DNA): TGTGCCAGCAGCTTCCCGGTCATTGGACAGGCTGGGGCCAACGTCCTGACTTTT. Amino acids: CASSFPVIGQAGANVLTF.